One sample yielded the 12 T cell receptor beta chains listed below, sequenced in a study of OX40 agonist ivuxolimab in advanced cancers. TCRdb's copy holds only in-frame clones and misses some; the assay was immunoSEQ multiplex PCR. The sample holds over 50,000 clones; 75% to 90% are singletons and the top ten take around 0.6%. Sample: CD4+ or CD8+ T cells sorted from blood, taken in a trial of the OX40 agonist ivuxolimab. These receptors came from an adult with an advanced solid tumor such as melanoma, head and neck, liver or kidney cancer.

This clone has only one observation. CDR3 nucleotide sequence: TGTGCCATCAGTGAGAACCCCAGGGCTGGAAACACCATATATTTT. Translated, it gives CAISENPRAGNTIYF. This chain uses TRBV10-3 with TRBJ1-3; TRBD1 is a possible D gene (5 bases). CDR1 is ENHRY, CDR2 SYGVKD, per germline. Trimming left V 2 bases short and J 2 bases short, with 10 bases between. The CDR3 length is 15 residues.

The V call is TRBV14, the J call TRBJ2-7, with 9 bases aligning to TRBD2. The CDR3 has 14 amino acids. Germline values: CDR1 SGHDN, CDR2 FVKESK. V was clipped by 2 bases and J by 7 bases; unmatched bases: 6. In nucleotides, the CDR3 is TGTGCCAGCAGCCAAATTCGGACTAGCGATGAGCAGTACTTC. This codes for CASSQIRTSDEQYF.

V gene TRBV9 combines with J gene TRBJ2-2; 8 bases line up with TRBD2. The V gene end was trimmed by 6 bases and the J gene end by 0 bases; junction bases not matched to a gene: 10. The germline V gene has CDR1 SGDLS and CDR2 YYNGEE. The CDR3 is made up of 17 amino acids. CDR3 region: CASTFGRGAPNTGELFF. CDR3 bases: TGTGCCAGCACCTTCGGGCGGGGGGCCCCGAACACCGGGGAGCTGTTTTTT.

This clone showed up just a few times. The chain is built from TRBV11-2 and TRBJ1-4; no clear D gene. Trimming cost V 1 base and J 4 bases, with 10 bases left between them. This CDR3 has 15 amino acids. Per germline, CDR1 SGHAT and CDR2 FQNNGV. The CDR3 sequence is CASSLGVGINEKLFF. In DNA form, the CDR3 reads TGTGCCAGCAGCTTAGGGGTTGGGATTAATGAAAAACTGTTTTTT.

This clone was counted a single time. The chain recombines TRBV28 with TRBJ2-1; D perhaps matches TRBD1 (5 bases). The V and J ends lost 6 bases and 3 bases respectively, with 9 bases between them. Germline V CDR1 and CDR2: MDHEN, SYDVKM. The CDR3 consists of 13 residues. The CDR3 protein is CASRAGIYNEQFF. The CDR3 region has the DNA TGTGCCAGCAGGGCAGGGATCTACAATGAGCAGTTCTTC.

The chain carries TRBV9 and TRBJ1-5; D unclear. The CDR3 runs 14 residues. V shed 1 base and J shed 5 bases, with 10 bases lying between them. CDR1 and CDR2 (germline): SGDLS, YYNGEE. The CDR3 protein is CASSVHPADQPQHF. CDR3 nucleotide sequence: TGTGCCAGCAGCGTACATCCTGCTGATCAGCCCCAGCATTTT.

The chain joins TRBV5-1 to TRBJ2-1; D unclear. V lost 0 bases to trimming and J lost 3 bases, with 13 bases between them. The CDR3 extends over 16 amino acids. Germline CDR1 reads SGHRS; CDR2 reads YFSETQ. Here the CDR3 reads CASSLGFGTDYNEQFF. DNA of the CDR3: TGCGCCAGCAGCTTGGGGTTCGGCACTGACTACAATGAGCAGTTCTTC.

This clone was counted once. The chain is built from TRBV5-5 and TRBJ2-1; 8 bases agree with TRBD1. CDR1 is SGHKS, CDR2 YYEKEE, per germline (reference sequence). The CDR3 contains 15 residues. V shed 0 bases and J 5 bases; nucleotides not matched to a gene: 4. In nucleotides, the CDR3 is TGTGCCAGCAGCTTGGAGGACAGGGAGAACAATGAGCAGTTCTTC. Translation: CASSLEDRENNEQFF.

The genes are TRBV18 and TRBJ1-3; D is ambiguous. Germline V CDR1 and CDR2: KGHSH, LQKENI. The V end lost 2 bases, the J end lost 0 bases, and 23 bases lay between the germline ends. The CDR3 loop spans 20 amino acids. The CDR3 here is CASSPIVAAALGGSGNTIYF. CDR3 nucleotide sequence: TGTGCCAGCTCACCAATCGTGGCGGCGGCGTTAGGCGGCTCTGGAAACACCATATATTTT. The full variable domain, completed using reference TRBV18 and TRBJ1-3, is NAGVMQNPRHLVRRRGQEARLRCSPMKGHSHVYWYRQLPEEGLKFMVYLQKENIIDESGMPKERFSAEFPKEGPSILRIQQVVRGDSAAYFCASSPIVAAALGGSGNTIYFGEGSWLTVV.

The genes are TRBV2 and TRBJ2-5; 7 nucleotides line up with TRBD1. The germline gives CDR1 SNHLY, CDR2 FYNNEI. V trimming: 4 bases; J trimming: 2 bases; junction bases outside the gene matches: 4. The CDR3 sequence is 14 residues long. The CDR3, as DNA: TGTGCCAGCAGTGGGGGCAGGGGGCAAGAGACCCAGTACTTC. It is translated as CASSGGRGQETQYF. Complete variable domain (other parts from reference TRBV2 and TRBJ2-5): EPEVTQTPSHQVTQMGQEVILRCVPISNHLYFYWYRQILGQKVEFLVSFYNNEISEKSEIFDDQFSVERPDGSNFTLKIRSTKLEDSAMYFCASSGGRGQETQYFGPGTRLLVL.

This CDR3 reads CASSLGTGFGELFF. DNA for the CDR3: TGCGCCAGCAGCTTGGGGACAGGGTTCGGGGAGCTGTTTTTT. The chain carries TRBV5-1 and TRBJ2-2; TRBD1 matches 8 bases. Looked up from germline, CDR1 is SGHRS and CDR2 is YFSETQ. Losses at the gene ends were 0 bases for V and 7 bases for J; bases not matched to a gene: 2. This CDR3 region has 14 residues.

This chain uses TRBV7-2 with TRBJ1-3; tentative D call: TRBD1 (6 bases). V was trimmed by 1 base and J by 6 bases, leaving 13 bases between them. In germline, CDR1 is SGHTA, CDR2 FQGNSA. CDR3 length: 15 residues. The CDR3 protein is CASSLGQAGPNTIYF. The CDR3 DNA is TGTGCCAGCAGCTTAGGACAGGCGGGACCAAACACCATATATTTT.